This T cell receptor (beta chain) originates from a study of blood T cells in healthy people across ages. The use of a sample-barcoded 5' primer and a J-beta primer mix characterized a second PCR of roughly 6 to 11 cycles. In TCRdb, the 5' RACE reads were re-called with MiXCR into one record per CDR3 protein. The sample holds some 1.8 million distinct CDR3 sequences, roughly two fifths seen once. CDR1 SGHKS and CDR2 YYEKEE come from the germline V gene (reference sequence). The CDR3 consists of 13 residues. V was shortened by 7 bases and J by 2 bases, with 12 bases between the two germline ends. The gene calls are TRBV5-5 and TRBJ1-1; D remains unclear. Input material: blood. The sequence was obtained from a human donor in good health. The CDR3: CASQLPGNTEAFF. Here the CDR3 DNA reads TGTGCCAGCCAGCTCCCAGGCAACACTGAAGCTTTCTTT.